This T cell receptor beta chain is drawn from a study of molecular identifiers for immune sequencing clone quantification. This clonotype was counted many times. Its cognate antigen is unknown. Overall study results and limits: Highly expanded clone sizes could be underestimated by identical TCR molecules sharing a barcode. Beyond 20 RNA copies, clones held over 99% of effector molecules, compared with under 1% in naive cells.

Via MiXCR, TCRdb re-called the PCR reads, giving one row per CDR3 protein. The sample records over 600,000 distinct CDR3 sequences, 15% to 20% being singletons. The CDR3 runs to 15 residues. Germline CDR1 SGHTS, CDR2 YDEGEE. The V gene end was trimmed by 4 bases and the J gene end by 4 bases; junction bases not matched to a gene: 7. Sorted cells numbering about 19,000 to 1,100,000, with 10%, 30% or 50% RNA, yielded the naive CD8 libraries. The receptor was derived from a human donor in good health. Some libraries in this study had Jurkat cell RNA spiked in. The specimen sequenced was naive CD8+ T cells from blood, with Jurkat cell RNA spiked in. As for subset: FACS-sorted CD8+CD4-CCR7+CD45RA+ naive T cells. V is TRBV5-8 and J is TRBJ1-1, with 10 bases identical to TRBD1. The CDR3 spells CASSPGWTGGTEAFF. The CDR3 DNA is TGTGCCAGCAGCCCCGGTTGGACAGGGGGCACTGAAGCTTTCTTT.